This T cell receptor (beta chain) appears in the sequencing data of a study of T cell responses to AZD1222 COVID-19 vaccine. With V trimmed by 5 bases and J by 8 bases, 11 bases remained unmatched. This CDR3 region has 15 residues. Germline CDR1 reads LGHDT; CDR2 reads YNNKEL (reference sequence). Profiling relied on immunoSEQ multiplex PCR, and the TCRdb table lists in-frame clones only, not all of them. Of approximately 110,000 clones listed, over 75% are singletons. This rearrangement joins TRBV3-1 (or the pseudogene TRBV3-2) to TRBJ1-2, with TRBD1 identical over 10 bases. The sample consisted of peripheral blood, taken on day 0 of AZD1222 vaccination. This receptor was identified in an adult in good health. CDR3 DNA sequence: TGTGCCAGCAGCTTTGACCCCGGGACAGGGGCCGGCTACACCTTC. Encoded protein: CASSFDPGTGAGYTF.